The 30 T cell receptor beta chains below all came from one sample that was sequenced in a study of technical replicates of blood from a handful of donors. This table comes from immunoSEQ multiplex PCR, and its TCRdb copy is limited to in-frame clones, with some not included. The sample includes about 80,000 clones, almost 98% seen only once; the top ten take about 0.19%. Material: T cells isolated from PBMCs. All receptors come from a human donor in good health.

The chain joins TRBV5-1 to TRBJ2-5; 7 bases are a match to TRBD1. The CDR3 runs 14 residues. The germline V gene has CDR1 SGHRS and CDR2 YFSETQ. After removal of 4 bases from V and 3 bases from J, the junction contained 6 bases not matched to a gene. In DNA form, the CDR3 reads TGCGCCAGCAGCACCGGGACAGTGAAAGAGACCCAGTACTTC. This encodes CASSTGTVKETQYF.

This clone has a single count. V usage is TRBV6-4 and J usage is TRBJ1-1; D ambiguous. The V end was cut by 0 bases, the J end by 4 bases, with 3 bases between. In germline, CDR1 is MRHNA, CDR2 SNTAGT. The CDR3 is made up of 12 amino acids. The CDR3 DNA is TGTGCCAGCAGTGACTCACTCACTGAAGCTTTCTTT. It is translated as CASSDSLTEAFF.

This clone was seen a single time. The V call is TRBV9, the J call TRBJ2-1, with 10 positions matching TRBD1. Germline lookup yields CDR1 SGDLS and CDR2 YYNGEE. The CDR3 is 14 residues long. With V trimmed by 4 bases and J by 6 bases, 4 bases remained unmatched. The CDR3 sequence is CASSYGTGANEQFF. As DNA, the CDR3 is TGTGCCAGCAGCTACGGGACAGGGGCCAATGAGCAGTTCTTC.

The chain employs TRBV11-2 and TRBJ2-1, with a possible D match to TRBD1 (6 bases). The CDR3 runs to 16 residues. Per germline, CDR1 SGHAT and CDR2 FQNNGV. V gave up 5 bases and J gave up 3 bases, with 17 bases separating them. CDR3 sequence reads: CASSLTPGQIYNEQFF. Here the CDR3 DNA reads TGTGCCAGCAGCCTGACCCCCGGACAGATCTACAATGAGCAGTTCTTC.

The chain carries TRBV6-6 and TRBJ1-2, with D unclear. This CDR3 region has 12 residues. V lost 6 bases to trimming and J lost 8 bases, with 13 bases between them. CDR1 and CDR2 from the germline V gene are MNHNY and SVGAGI (reference sequence). The DNA of the CDR3 is TGTGCCAGCAGCCCCCGAGGGCGCGGCTACACCTTC. It translates to CASSPRGRGYTF.

This chain joins TRBV5-1 and TRBJ2-2; TRBD1 agrees at 9 bases. The CDR3 has 17 amino acids. The V and J ends lost 0 bases and 2 bases, in that order; junction bases with no gene match: 5. CDR1 is SGHRS, CDR2 YFSETQ, per germline. The chain's CDR3 is CASSLADRGENTGELFF. In nucleotides, the CDR3 is TGCGCCAGCAGCTTGGCCGACAGGGGGGAAAACACCGGGGAGCTGTTTTTT.

This chain connects TRBV25-1 to TRBJ2-1; D is ambiguous. This CDR3 is 11 amino acids long. Trimming removed 1 base from V and 7 bases from J, with 2 bases in between. Per the germline V gene, CDR1 is MGHDK and CDR2 is SYGVNS. For the CDR3, the DNA is TGTGCCAGCAGTGAATCGAATGAGCAGTTCTTC. It specifies CASSESNEQFF.

This chain joins TRBV5-1 and TRBJ2-1; a weak D match, TRBD2 (6 bases). V was clipped by 5 bases and J by 4 bases, with 13 bases between them. This CDR3 comprises 14 residues. CDR1 and CDR2 (germline): SGHRS, YFSETQ. In DNA, the CDR3 is TGCGCCAGCAGAGGAGGGAGTTCATACAATGAGCAGTTCTTC. Amino acids: CASRGGSSYNEQFF.

The count of this clone is one. The chain carries TRBV11-3 and TRBJ2-2, with D maybe TRBD2 (6 bases). CDR1 SGHNT and CDR2 YENEEA come from the germline V gene. The CDR3 contains 15 residues. V lost 2 bases to trimming and J lost 5 bases, with 12 bases between them. In DNA form, the CDR3 reads TGTGCCAGCAGCTTAATAGGGCGGGGAACCGGGGAGCTGTTTTTT. Translated: CASSLIGRGTGELFF. Full variable domain (rest looked up from reference TRBV11-3 and TRBJ2-2): EAGVVQSPRYKIIEKKQPVAFWCNPISGHNTLYWYLQNLGQGPELLIRYENEEAVDDSQLPKDRFSAERLKGVDSTLKIQPAELGDSAVYLCASSLIGRGTGELFFGEGSRLTVL.

In nucleotides, the CDR3 is TGTGCCAGTAGTAGAGGGTCTTACAATGAGCAGTTCTTC. It specifies CASSRGSYNEQFF. The V gene is TRBV19, the J gene TRBJ2-1; TRBD2 is a possible D gene (5 bases). V shed 4 bases and J shed 4 bases, with 8 bases lying between them. This CDR3 region has 13 residues. Germline loops: CDR1 LNHDA, CDR2 SQIVND (reference sequence).

CDR3 bases: TGTGCCAGCAGCGCCCCTGGGAGCGTCGGCAGCACTGAAGCTTTCTTT. Protein product: CASSAPGSVGSTEAFF. The rearrangement uses TRBV9 and TRBJ1-1; D remains ambiguous. CDR3 length: 16 amino acids. Trimming cost V 3 bases and J 4 bases, with 19 bases left between them. The V gene's germline CDR1 is SGDLS and CDR2 YYNGEE.

V usage is TRBV18 and J usage is TRBJ2-6; 8 bases match TRBD1. The CDR3 totals 17 residues. Per germline, CDR1 KGHSH and CDR2 LQKENI. The J segment lost 0 bases and the V segment lost 3 bases, leaving 4 bases of the junction unmatched. The CDR3 DNA follows: TGTGCCAGCTCACCGGACAGGGCGAACTCTGGGGCCAACGTCCTGACTTTC. Its translation: CASSPDRANSGANVLTF.

The CDR3 spells CASSSVRQGESTF. CDR3 DNA: TGTGCCAGCAGCTCCGTCCGCCAGGGCGAAAGCACCTTC. V usage is TRBV11-2 and J usage is TRBJ1-2; possible D gene TRBD1, 5 bases. V gave up 4 bases and J gave up 13 bases, with 19 bases separating them. Germline V gene lookup returns CDR1 SGHAT and CDR2 FQNNGV. The CDR3 has 13 amino acids.

J is TRBJ2-1 and V is TRBV9, with TRBD2 identical over 7 bases. Losses at the gene ends were 0 bases for V and 3 bases for J; bases not matched to a gene: 3. The CDR3 sequence is 15 residues long. Germline assignment: CDR1 SGDLS and CDR2 YYNGEE. The CDR3 spells CASSVVSGNYNEQFF. The CDR3 bases are TGTGCCAGCAGCGTAGTGAGCGGGAACTACAATGAGCAGTTCTTC. The whole variable domain, remainder taken from reference TRBV9 and TRBJ2-1, is DSGVTQTPKHLITATGQRVTLRCSPRSGDLSVYWYQQSLDQGLQFLIQYYNGEERAKGNILERFSAQQFPDLHSELNLSSLELGDSALYFCASSVVSGNYNEQFFGPGTRLTVL.

The count of this clone is one. CDR3 sequence: CASSQDRGTDTQYF. Written as DNA, the CDR3 is TGTGCCAGCAGCCAGGACAGGGGGACAGATACGCAGTATTTT. The chain combines TRBV11-3 with TRBJ2-3, with 10 nucleotides matching TRBD1. The CDR3 consists of 14 residues. In germline, CDR1 is SGHNT, CDR2 YENEEA. Trimming took 5 bases from V and 3 from J; bases not matched to a gene: 2.

The genes are TRBV5-6 and TRBJ2-1; perhaps TRBD2 as D (5 bases). Germline CDR1 is SGHDT and CDR2 is YYEEEE. The CDR3 extends over 13 amino acids. V lost 0 bases and J lost 14, with 15 bases in between. The CDR3 here is CASSLVSTKSEFF. CDR3 nucleotides: TGTGCCAGCAGCTTGGTCTCGACTAAGAGTGAGTTCTTC.

V is TRBV7-2 and J is TRBJ1-3; D perhaps matches TRBD1 (5 bases). Trimming removed 6 bases from V and 2 bases from J, with 11 bases in between. The CDR3 loop spans 14 amino acids. Per germline, CDR1 SGHTA and CDR2 FQGNSA. CDR3 sequence reads: CASRVGGTGNTIYF. Here the CDR3 DNA reads TGTGCCAGCAGGGTGGGGGGTACTGGAAACACCATATATTTT.

This clone has only one observation. This chain connects TRBV28 to TRBJ2-7; a possible D gene is TRBD2 (5 bases). The CDR3 is made up of 14 amino acids. The V and J ends lost 3 bases and 0 bases respectively, with 9 bases between them. Per the germline V gene, CDR1 is MDHEN and CDR2 is SYDVKM. The CDR3 loop reads CASSLTTFSYEQYF. CDR3 DNA sequence: TGTGCCAGCAGTTTGACTACCTTCTCCTACGAGCAGTACTTC.

This sequence joins TRBV11-3 and TRBJ2-3; D remains ambiguous. Germline-derived CDR1 and CDR2 are SGHNT and YENEEA. Trimming removed 3 bases from V and 2 bases from J, with 12 bases in between. This CDR3 comprises 15 residues. The CDR3 DNA sequence: TGTGCCAGCAGCTTGGTCGGCGGAACCACAGATACGCAGTATTTT. Protein: CASSLVGGTTDTQYF.

The chain links TRBV28 to TRBJ1-1; D is uncertain. Germline V gives CDR1 MDHEN, CDR2 SYDVKM. V was pared by 2 bases and J by 3 bases, with 4 bases between. CDR3 length equals 12 residues. This CDR3 reads CASSLEHTEAFF. CDR3 coding DNA: TGTGCCAGCAGTTTAGAGCACACTGAAGCTTTCTTT.

This chain uses TRBV5-1 with TRBJ2-2; D is uncertain. V lost 6 bases to trimming and J lost 0 bases, with 6 bases between them. There are 13 residues in the CDR3. CDR1 SGHRS and CDR2 YFSETQ come from the germline V gene. The CDR3 region is CASIQTNTGELFF. The CDR3 DNA follows: TGCGCCAGCATACAGACGAACACCGGGGAGCTGTTTTTT.

The chain couples TRBV10-2 to TRBJ1-1; TRBD1 aligns across 8 bases. The CDR3 extends over 13 amino acids. Per germline, CDR1 WSHSY and CDR2 SAAADI. J gave up 0 bases and V 8 bases, and 2 bases lay outside the gene matches. The DNA for the CDR3 is TGCGCCAGCGGACAGGGCTTGAACACTGAAGCTTTCTTT. Its protein product is CASGQGLNTEAFF.

The rearrangement joins TRBV4-1 to TRBJ2-5, with D perhaps matching TRBD2 (5 bases). The CDR3 spans 15 residues. The germline V gene has CDR1 MGHRA and CDR2 YSYEKL. V lost 0 bases, J lost 2 bases, and 10 bases lay in between. The CDR3, as DNA: TGCGCCAGCAGCCAAGATCGGCGGACTCAAGAGACCCAGTACTTC. Translated, it gives CASSQDRRTQETQYF.

The rearrangement joins TRBV4-1 to TRBJ2-1, with 15 nucleotides matching TRBD2. The CDR3 runs to 14 residues. Germline V gene sequence: CDR1 MGHRA, CDR2 YSYEKL. After removal of 6 bases from V and 10 bases from J, the junction contained 4 bases not matched to a gene. The CDR3 is CASRPGTSGREQFF. In nucleotides, the CDR3 is TGCGCCAGCAGACCCGGGACTAGCGGGAGGGAGCAGTTCTTC.

The chain carries TRBV11-2 and TRBJ2-3; D not certain. V was cut by 1 base and J by 0 bases, with 11 bases left in between. Germline V lookup: CDR1 SGHAT, CDR2 FQNNGV. The CDR3 is 16 amino acids. The CDR3 DNA follows: TGTGCCAGCAGCTTAGTGCGTACCATTAGCACAGATACGCAGTATTTT. Amino acids: CASSLVRTISTDTQYF.

J is TRBJ1-1 and V is TRBV7-9; possibly TRBD1 for D (6 bases). V lost 5 bases and J lost 5, with 18 bases in between. This CDR3 contains 15 residues. Germline CDR1 SEHNR, CDR2 FQNEAQ (reference sequence). CDR3 coding DNA: TGTGCCAGCAGCCCCCACGCCTCCAGGGGAACTGAAGCTTTCTTT. It codes for CASSPHASRGTEAFF.

The chain combines TRBV6-5 with TRBJ1-2; D not resolved. CDR1 is MNHEY and CDR2 is SVGAGI in the germline V gene. The CDR3 extends over 13 amino acids. V lost 0 bases and J 8 bases, leaving 10 bases between the germline ends. CDR3 residues: CASSYSREDGYTF. CDR3 in DNA: TGTGCCAGCAGTTACTCGAGGGAAGACGGCTACACCTTC.

The chain carries TRBV19 and TRBJ1-1; 11 positions match TRBD1. V was clipped by 5 bases and J by 7 bases; unmatched bases: 3. CDR1 LNHDA and CDR2 SQIVND come from the germline V gene (reference sequence). This CDR3 is 13 amino acids long. CDR3 sequence (DNA): TGTGCCAGTAGTCGGGACAGGGGGAATGAAGCTTTCTTT. Its protein is CASSRDRGNEAFF.

V and J are TRBV2 and TRBJ2-1, with no clear D. V was pared by 8 bases and J by 5 bases, with 7 bases between. This CDR3 has 11 residues. Germline loops: CDR1 SNHLY, CDR2 FYNNEI. For the CDR3, the DNA is TGTGCCAGCTCCAGGAACAATGAGCAGTTCTTC. Its translation is CASSRNNEQFF. The whole variable domain, remainder taken from reference TRBV2 and TRBJ2-1, is EPEVTQTPSHQVTQMGQEVILRCVPISNHLYFYWYRQILGQKVEFLVSFYNNEISEKSEIFDDQFSVERPDGSNFTLKIRSTKLEDSAMYFCASSRNNEQFFGPGTRLTVL.

This clone was picked up one time. The chain uses TRBV4-2 and TRBJ1-3; D not resolved. Trimming left V 1 base short and J 0 bases short, with 10 bases between. CDR1 and CDR2 (germline): LGHNA, YNFKEQ. This CDR3 is 16 amino acids long. The DNA for the CDR3 is TGTGCCAGCAGCCAAGCAACATTTTTCTCTGGAAACACCATATATTTT. It specifies CASSQATFFSGNTIYF.